This record looks at one T cell receptor beta chain sequence and its context. In the authors' methods: Amplification of reference gene primers was used by the study to estimate nucleated cell counts. Assay: immunoSEQ multiplex PCR; the TCRdb copy retains only in-frame clones and omits some. That table gives V, J and clone size, and the DNA gave D and trimming. Altogether a few hundred thousand clones are present, more than 75% being singletons, with the ten largest covering less than 11%. These data come from a study of blood T cell repertoires in COVID-19. For the study at large: There were acute and convalescent COVID-19 samples, and they came from the United States, Italy and Spain.

Individuals drawn from under 30 US areas were about 18 to 95 years old. Which cohort a participant joined came from the clinical history participants gave. CDR3 length equals 15 residues. The V segment lost 3 bases and the J segment 4 bases; nucleotides outside the gene matches: 4. CDR1 is KGHSH, CDR2 LQKENI, per germline. The source is a woman aged 18-29 years who had recovered from COVID-19. The chain recombines TRBV18 with TRBJ2-1, with 9 positions matching TRBD1. The sequencing sample was made of PBMCs or T cells enriched from blood (not recorded which). The CDR3 here is CASSPDRGSYNEQFF. CDR3 bases: TGTGCCAGCTCACCCGACAGGGGGTCGTACAATGAGCAGTTCTTC.